These T cell receptor beta chains were read from a single sample in a study of blood T cell repertoires in COVID-19. TCRdb's table, derived via immunoSEQ multiplex PCR, lists solely in-frame clones and lacks some. The sample consists of roughly 34,000 clones, 80% to 90% of them appearing once. The sequenced sample was peripheral blood. All receptors come from a woman in her seventies with active COVID-19. CDR3s include the opening cysteine and the closing phenylalanine or tryptophan. D genes are given only for firm matches. Expanded clones get a size class; other rows say once, few or many, or leave the size out.

clone size: .
CDR3 length: 18
J gene: TRBJ2-6
D gene: TRBD2
V gene: TRBV5-4
CDR3 protein: CASSPRSSGGSGANVLTF
CDR3 DNA: TGTGCCAGCAGCCCCCGTAGTAGCGGGGGGTCTGGGGCCAACGTCCTGACTTTC

clone size: .
CDR3 length: 14
J gene: TRBJ2-5
D gene: .
V gene: TRBV15
CDR3 protein: CATSRDEGEETQYF
CDR3 DNA: TGTGCCACCAGCAGAGATGAAGGAGAAGAGACCCAGTACTTC

clone size: once
CDR3 length: 15
J gene: TRBJ1-2
D gene: .
V gene: TRBV4-3
CDR3 protein: CASSQVAGVNYGYTF
CDR3 DNA: TGCGCCAGCAGCCAAGTGGCGGGTGTAAATTATGGCTACACCTTC

clone size: .
CDR3 length: 13
J gene: TRBJ1-1
D gene: .
V gene: TRBV2
CDR3 protein: CASSSYMNTEAFF
CDR3 DNA: TGTGCCAGCAGCTCTTACATGAACACTGAAGCTTTCTTT

clone size: .
CDR3 length: 18
J gene: TRBJ2-7
D gene: TRBD2
V gene: TRBV5-1
CDR3 protein: CASSLGTSGVSVLYEQYF
CDR3 DNA: TGCGCCAGCAGCTTGGGGACCAGCGGGGTATCCGTCTTGTATGAGCAGTACTTC

clone size: once
CDR3 length: 14
J gene: TRBJ2-1
D gene: TRBD2
V gene: TRBV4-1
CDR3 protein: CASSLERGWDEQFF
CDR3 DNA: TGCGCCAGCAGCCTCGAGCGGGGGTGGGATGAGCAGTTCTTC

clone size: .
CDR3 length: 17
J gene: TRBJ1-5
D gene: TRBD1
V gene: TRBV4-1
CDR3 protein: CASSQDGGRGVNQPQHF
CDR3 DNA: TGCGCCAGCAGCCAAGATGGAGGCAGGGGGGTCAATCAGCCCCAGCATTTT

clone size: .
CDR3 length: 13
J gene: TRBJ2-5
D gene: TRBD1
V gene: TRBV7-8
CDR3 protein: CASSADREETQYF
CDR3 DNA: TGTGCCAGCAGCGCGGACAGGGAAGAGACCCAGTACTTC

clone size: .
CDR3 length: 14
J gene: TRBJ2-4
D gene: .
V gene: TRBV6-5
CDR3 protein: CASSPGDGKNIQYF
CDR3 DNA: TGTGCCAGCAGTCCCGGGGATGGCAAAAACATTCAGTACTTC

clone size: .
CDR3 length: 13
J gene: TRBJ1-1
D gene: .
V gene: TRBV5-1
CDR3 protein: CASSLDVEGRAFF
CDR3 DNA: TGCGCCAGCAGCTTGGACGTGGAGGGCCGAGCTTTCTTT

clone size: .
CDR3 length: 13
J gene: TRBJ2-3
D gene: .
V gene: TRBV10-3
CDR3 protein: CAISGLSTDTQYF
CDR3 DNA: TGTGCCATCAGTGGACTAAGCACAGATACGCAGTATTTT

clone size: .
CDR3 length: 13
J gene: TRBJ1-1
D gene: .
V gene: TRBV7-8
CDR3 protein: CASSLSGSRVAFF
CDR3 DNA: TGTGCCAGCAGCTTAAGCGGCTCCCGGGTGGCTTTCTTT

clone size: few
CDR3 length: 18
J gene: TRBJ2-4
D gene: .
V gene: TRBV3-1/TRBV3-2
CDR3 protein: CASSQDKRQTRYKNIQYF
CDR3 DNA: TGTGCCAGCAGCCAAGATAAGCGGCAGACTAGGTATAAGAACATTCAGTACTTC

clone size: .
CDR3 length: 16
J gene: TRBJ2-3
D gene: .
V gene: TRBV7-8
CDR3 protein: CASALGPARGTDTQYF
CDR3 DNA: TGTGCCAGCGCCCTAGGGCCAGCGAGGGGCACAGATACGCAGTATTTT

clone size: .
CDR3 length: 15
J gene: TRBJ2-3
D gene: TRBD2
V gene: TRBV7-3
CDR3 protein: CASSKSGGLTDTQYF
CDR3 DNA: TGTGCCAGCAGCAAAAGCGGGGGCCTCACAGATACGCAGTATTTT

clone size: .
CDR3 length: 13
J gene: TRBJ1-1
D gene: .
V gene: TRBV18
CDR3 protein: CASSSGEATEAFF
CDR3 DNA: TGTGCCAGCTCATCAGGGGAAGCCACTGAAGCTTTCTTT

clone size: once
CDR3 length: 14
J gene: TRBJ2-1
D gene: .
V gene: TRBV20-1
CDR3 protein: CSASGGISYNEQFF
CDR3 DNA: TGCAGTGCTAGTGGCGGTATCTCCTACAATGAGCAGTTCTTC

clone size: .
CDR3 length: 14
J gene: TRBJ1-4
D gene: TRBD1
V gene: TRBV7-9
CDR3 protein: CASSSGQGKGKLFF
CDR3 DNA: TGTGCCAGCAGCTCTGGACAGGGGAAGGGAAAACTGTTTTTT

clone size: .
CDR3 length: 13
J gene: TRBJ1-1
D gene: .
V gene: TRBV6-5
CDR3 protein: CASSSTARGFGFF
CDR3 DNA: TGTGCCAGCAGTTCGACAGCGAGGGGGTTTGGTTTCTTT

clone size: .
CDR3 length: 15
J gene: TRBJ2-1
D gene: .
V gene: TRBV2
CDR3 protein: CASSEEGDGYNEQFF
CDR3 DNA: TGTGCCAGCAGTGAAGAGGGGGACGGGTACAATGAGCAGTTCTTC

clone size: .
CDR3 length: 16
J gene: TRBJ2-3
D gene: TRBD2
V gene: TRBV7-8
CDR3 protein: CASSLTSGGESDTQYF
CDR3 DNA: TGTGCCAGCAGCTTAACTAGCGGGGGTGAATCAGATACGCAGTATTTT

clone size: .
CDR3 length: 14
J gene: TRBJ1-4
D gene: .
V gene: TRBV4-2
CDR3 protein: CASSQGQPNEKLFF
CDR3 DNA: TGTGCCAGCAGCCAAGGACAGCCTAATGAAAAACTGTTTTTT

clone size: .
CDR3 length: 12
J gene: TRBJ1-5
D gene: .
V gene: TRBV6-5
CDR3 protein: CASGEFQQPQHF
CDR3 DNA: TGTGCCAGCGGGGAGTTCCAGCAGCCCCAGCATTTT

clone size: once
CDR3 length: 13
J gene: TRBJ1-2
D gene: .
V gene: TRBV12-3/TRBV12-4
CDR3 protein: CASSLATNYGYTF
CDR3 DNA: TGTGCCAGCAGTCTTGCTACTAACTATGGCTACACCTTC

clone size: .
CDR3 length: 18
J gene: TRBJ2-3
D gene: TRBD2
V gene: TRBV4-2
CDR3 protein: CASSQVGTSGGAGDTQYF
CDR3 DNA: TGTGCCAGCAGCCAAGTGGGAACTAGCGGGGGGGCCGGTGATACGCAGTATTTT

clone size: .
CDR3 length: 14
J gene: TRBJ1-2
D gene: TRBD1
V gene: TRBV25-1
CDR3 protein: CASSGLSGQGSYTF
CDR3 DNA: TGTGCCAGCAGCGGACTGTCGGGACAGGGAAGCTACACCTTC

clone size: .
CDR3 length: 19
J gene: TRBJ1-3
D gene: .
V gene: TRBV18
CDR3 protein: CASSPHQLGTGGPGNTIYF
CDR3 DNA: TGTGCCAGCTCACCACACCAGCTGGGGACGGGGGGTCCTGGAAACACCATATATTTT

clone size: .
CDR3 length: 10
J gene: TRBJ2-5
D gene: TRBD2
V gene: TRBV2
CDR3 protein: CAGGVETQYF
CDR3 DNA: TGTGCCGGGGGGGTTGAGACCCAGTACTTC

clone size: .
CDR3 length: 16
J gene: TRBJ1-1
D gene: .
V gene: TRBV4-2
CDR3 protein: CASSQSVGPLNTEAFF
CDR3 DNA: TGTGCCAGCAGCCAGTCAGTGGGCCCATTGAACACTGAAGCTTTCTTT

clone size: .
CDR3 length: 15
J gene: TRBJ1-1
D gene: .
V gene: TRBV4-1
CDR3 protein: CASSQVVGPNTEAFF
CDR3 DNA: TGCGCCAGCAGCCAGGTCGTGGGGCCGAACACTGAAGCTTTCTTT

clone size: once
CDR3 length: 13
J gene: TRBJ1-1
D gene: TRBD1
V gene: TRBV28
CDR3 protein: CASSPGQSTEAFF
CDR3 DNA: TGTGCCAGCAGTCCGGGACAGTCCACTGAAGCTTTCTTT

clone size: .
CDR3 length: 17
J gene: TRBJ2-3
D gene: TRBD2
V gene: TRBV9
CDR3 protein: CASSVALAGALTDTQYF
CDR3 DNA: TGTGCCAGCAGCGTAGCGCTAGCGGGGGCCCTAACAGATACGCAGTATTTT

clone size: .
CDR3 length: 15
J gene: TRBJ2-1
D gene: TRBD2
V gene: TRBV10-3
CDR3 protein: CAIRGTSGDYNEQFF
CDR3 DNA: TGTGCCATCAGAGGGACTAGCGGCGATTACAATGAGCAGTTCTTC

clone size: .
CDR3 length: 12
J gene: TRBJ1-1
D gene: .
V gene: TRBV28
CDR3 protein: CASRLNRAEAFF
CDR3 DNA: TGTGCCAGCAGACTCAACAGGGCTGAAGCTTTCTTT

clone size: .
CDR3 length: 13
J gene: TRBJ2-1
D gene: .
V gene: TRBV4-3
CDR3 protein: CASSQVVYLEQFF
CDR3 DNA: TGCGCCAGCAGCCAAGTCGTCTACCTCGAGCAGTTCTTC

clone size: .
CDR3 length: 15
J gene: TRBJ1-1
D gene: TRBD1
V gene: TRBV10-2
CDR3 protein: CASSYADRAGTEAFF
CDR3 DNA: TGCGCCAGCAGTTACGCTGACAGGGCGGGAACTGAAGCTTTCTTT

clone size: .
CDR3 length: 15
J gene: TRBJ1-5
D gene: TRBD1
V gene: TRBV6-5
CDR3 protein: CASSRTGISNQPQHF
CDR3 DNA: TGTGCCAGCAGCCGGACAGGGATCAGCAATCAGCCCCAGCATTTT

clone size: .
CDR3 length: 17
J gene: TRBJ1-6
D gene: .
V gene: TRBV5-1
CDR3 protein: CASSLGPPHGNNSPLHF
CDR3 DNA: TGCGCCAGCAGCTTAGGTCCCCCACACGGGAATAATTCACCCCTCCACTTT

clone size: .
CDR3 length: 13
J gene: TRBJ2-3
D gene: .
V gene: TRBV5-8
CDR3 protein: CASSLEGQSTQYF
CDR3 DNA: TGTGCCAGCAGCTTGGAGGGGCAAAGTACGCAGTATTTT

clone size: .
CDR3 length: 14
J gene: TRBJ2-3
D gene: .
V gene: TRBV21-1
CDR3 protein: CASSKDRVTDTQYF
CDR3 DNA: TGTGCCAGCAGCAAGGACAGGGTGACAGATACGCAGTATTTT

clone size: .
CDR3 length: 16
J gene: TRBJ2-7
D gene: TRBD2
V gene: TRBV28
CDR3 protein: CASSSPGLAGAYEQYF
CDR3 DNA: TGTGCCAGCAGTTCCCCCGGACTAGCGGGGGCCTACGAGCAGTACTTC

clone size: .
CDR3 length: 15
J gene: TRBJ2-2
D gene: TRBD1
V gene: TRBV12-5
CDR3 protein: CASGTGQGNTGELFF
CDR3 DNA: TGTGCTAGTGGGACCGGACAGGGGAACACCGGGGAGCTGTTTTTT

clone size: .
CDR3 length: 16
J gene: TRBJ1-5
D gene: .
V gene: TRBV6-2/TRBV6-3
CDR3 protein: CASSYVRFVGNQPQHF
CDR3 DNA: TGTGCCAGCAGTTACGTGAGATTTGTCGGCAATCAGCCCCAGCATTTT

clone size: .
CDR3 length: 15
J gene: TRBJ2-2
D gene: .
V gene: TRBV5-1
CDR3 protein: CASSLDVSYTGELFF
CDR3 DNA: TGCGCCAGCAGCTTGGATGTGTCCTACACCGGGGAGCTGTTTTTT

clone size: .
CDR3 length: 13
J gene: TRBJ1-1
D gene: .
V gene: TRBV11-2
CDR3 protein: CASSLEGGTEAFF
CDR3 DNA: TGTGCCAGCAGCTTAGAAGGGGGCACTGAAGCTTTCTTT

clone size: .
CDR3 length: 12
J gene: TRBJ2-1
D gene: .
V gene: TRBV5-4
CDR3 protein: CASSARVNEQFF
CDR3 DNA: TGTGCCAGCAGCGCCAGGGTAAATGAGCAGTTCTTC

clone size: .
CDR3 length: 13
J gene: TRBJ2-2
D gene: .
V gene: TRBV11-3
CDR3 protein: CASSSDQTGELFF
CDR3 DNA: TGTGCCAGCAGCTCCGATCAGACCGGGGAGCTGTTTTTT

clone size: .
CDR3 length: 16
J gene: TRBJ2-5
D gene: TRBD2
V gene: TRBV7-9
CDR3 protein: CASRSSAGGPLGTQYF
CDR3 DNA: TGTGCCAGCAGATCGTCCGCGGGGGGGCCCCTTGGGACCCAGTACTTC

clone size: medium-sized
CDR3 length: 15
J gene: TRBJ1-2
D gene: TRBD1
V gene: TRBV6-6
CDR3 protein: CASRTPGQGAYGYTF
CDR3 DNA: TGTGCCAGCAGAACCCCGGGACAGGGGGCTTATGGCTACACCTTC

clone size: .
CDR3 length: 13
J gene: TRBJ2-7
D gene: TRBD1
V gene: TRBV6-5
CDR3 protein: CASRPGQSYEQYF
CDR3 DNA: TGTGCCAGCAGACCGGGACAGTCCTACGAGCAGTACTTC

clone size: .
CDR3 length: 15
J gene: TRBJ2-1
D gene: .
V gene: TRBV29-1
CDR3 protein: CSGDSAGTSYNEQFF
CDR3 DNA: TGCAGCGGGGATTCGGCGGGGACCTCCTACAATGAGCAGTTCTTC

clone size: once
CDR3 length: 19
J gene: TRBJ2-3
D gene: TRBD1
V gene: TRBV4-1
CDR3 protein: CASSQEQGYPPNFGDTQYF
CDR3 DNA: TGCGCCAGCAGCCAAGAACAGGGGTACCCCCCTAATTTTGGAGATACGCAGTATTTT

clone size: .
CDR3 length: 16
J gene: TRBJ2-2
D gene: .
V gene: TRBV7-9
CDR3 protein: CASSLSETVYTGELFF
CDR3 DNA: TGTGCCAGCAGCTTAAGCGAGACAGTTTACACCGGGGAGCTGTTTTTT

clone size: .
CDR3 length: 17
J gene: TRBJ2-7
D gene: .
V gene: TRBV3-1/TRBV3-2
CDR3 protein: CASSSLRGRGNSYEQYF
CDR3 DNA: TGTGCCAGCAGCAGCTTACGGGGCAGGGGAAACTCCTACGAGCAGTACTTC

clone size: .
CDR3 length: 16
J gene: TRBJ2-4
D gene: .
V gene: TRBV6-1
CDR3 protein: CASSESRTIAKNIQYF
CDR3 DNA: TGTGCCAGCAGTGAATCCCGGACAATAGCCAAAAACATTCAGTACTTC

clone size: once
CDR3 length: 16
J gene: TRBJ1-6
D gene: .
V gene: TRBV6-2/TRBV6-3
CDR3 protein: CASSPYMTAYNSPLHF
CDR3 DNA: TGTGCCAGCAGCCCCTACATGACAGCTTATAATTCACCCCTCCACTTT

clone size: .
CDR3 length: 17
J gene: TRBJ2-2
D gene: TRBD1
V gene: TRBV7-2
CDR3 protein: CASRNNRGRARAGELFF
CDR3 DNA: TGTGCCAGCAGGAATAACAGGGGGCGGGCCCGGGCCGGGGAGCTGTTTTTT

clone size: .
CDR3 length: 13
J gene: TRBJ1-4
D gene: .
V gene: TRBV18
CDR3 protein: CASSPGGEEKLFF
CDR3 DNA: TGTGCCAGCTCACCAGGGGGCGAAGAAAAACTGTTTTTT

clone size: .
CDR3 length: 15
J gene: TRBJ2-7
D gene: TRBD2
V gene: TRBV5-1
CDR3 protein: CASSASSGDYYEQYF
CDR3 DNA: TGCGCCAGCAGCGCATCTAGCGGGGACTACTACGAGCAGTACTTC

clone size: .
CDR3 length: 15
J gene: TRBJ2-2
D gene: .
V gene: TRBV4-1
CDR3 protein: CASSQFSVLAGELFF
CDR3 DNA: TGCGCCAGCAGCCAATTTTCGGTATTGGCCGGGGAGCTGTTTTTT